These 25 T cell receptor beta chains were all obtained from the same sample, sequenced in a study of follicular helper T cells after annual influenza vaccination. Method: immunoSEQ multiplex PCR; TCRdb's copy keeps in-frame clones and lacks some. This table has 13,000 to 15,000 clones, more than 65% appearing once. Time point denoted: 2015-2016 season, pre-vaccination. This specimen was CXCR5- memory CD4+ T cells sorted from blood, taken on the day of influenza vaccination. These TCRs come from an adult who received the influenza vaccine.

V usage is TRBV11-2 and J usage is TRBJ2-5, with 11 positions matching TRBD2. Germline V gene data show CDR1 as SGHAT and CDR2 as FQNNGV. This CDR3 spans 15 amino acids. The junction had 3 bases not matched to a gene; V was cut back by 2 bases and J by 4 bases. This CDR3 is CASSLLLAGGETQYF. CDR3 nucleotides: TGTGCCAGCAGCTTACTTCTAGCGGGGGGAGAGACCCAGTACTTC.

The chain combines TRBV6-6 with TRBJ1-6; a weak D match, TRBD1 (6 bases). V was pared by 2 bases and J by 16 bases, with 18 bases between. Germline CDR1 reads MNHNY; CDR2 reads SVGAGI (reference sequence). The CDR3 contains 14 residues. CDR3 coding DNA: TGTGCCAGCAGTTACCGGGACACCCAGAAGAGTCTCCACTTT. It codes for CASSYRDTQKSLHF.

This clone was counted only a few times. This sequence joins TRBV28 and TRBJ2-7; a possible D gene is TRBD2 (5 bases). Germline loops: CDR1 MDHEN, CDR2 SYDVKM. Trimming cost V 3 bases and J 11 bases, with 14 bases left between them. This CDR3 is 12 amino acids long. The CDR3, as DNA: TGTGCCAGCAGTTTTGGGGTCGGAGGAAAGTACTTC. Translated: CASSFGVGGKYF.

This chain links TRBV5-6 with TRBJ1-2, with D uncertain. CDR3 length: 12 residues. The germline CDR1 and CDR2 sequences are SGHDT and YYEEEE. V was shortened by 4 bases and J by 3 bases, with 7 bases between the two germline ends. The DNA of the CDR3 is TGTGCCAGCAGCCCGGGTGACTATGGCTACACCTTC. Its protein product is CASSPGDYGYTF.

V usage is TRBV9 and J usage is TRBJ1-3, with D hard to call. Germline-derived CDR1 and CDR2 are SGDLS and YYNGEE. Trimming took off 0 bases at V and 8 bases at J, with 15 bases between the two ends. The CDR3 spans 15 residues. CDR3 region: CASSVDSGVSDTIYF. The CDR3 DNA is TGTGCCAGCAGCGTAGATTCCGGGGTATCGGACACCATATATTTT.

CDR3 sequence reads: CASTVGTAHQPQHF. DNA for the CDR3: TGTGCCAGCACCGTAGGGACAGCACATCAGCCCCAGCATTTT. This chain uses TRBV6-6 with TRBJ1-5; 7 positions agree with TRBD1. Germline CDR1 reads MNHNY; CDR2 reads SVGAGI (reference sequence). V was clipped by 7 bases and J by 5 bases; unmatched bases: 8. This CDR3 region has 14 residues.

The CDR3 DNA is TGTGCCAGCAGCCCTTTGGGACAGGGCAGTCAGCCCCAGCATTTT. Translating it yields CASSPLGQGSQPQHF. The chain uses TRBV2 and TRBJ1-5, with 9 bases matching TRBD1. This CDR3 is built from 15 residues. CDR1 is SNHLY and CDR2 is FYNNEI in the germline V gene. Germline trimming cut 6 bases from V and 6 bases from J; bases unmatched to any gene: 9. Using reference TRBV2 and TRBJ1-5 for the parts outside the CDR3, the full variable domain is EPEVTQTPSHQVTQMGQEVILRCVPISNHLYFYWYRQILGQKVEFLVSFYNNEISEKSEIFDDQFSVERPDGSNFTLKIRSTKLEDSAMYFCASSPLGQGSQPQHFGDGTRLSIL.

CDR3 bases: TGTGCCAGCAGCTCACACAGGGGGAACACCGGGGAGCTGTTTTTT. Its protein is CASSSHRGNTGELFF. This chain uses TRBV7-2 with TRBJ2-2; 7 bases match TRBD1. The CDR3 has 15 amino acids. Germline V gene lookup returns CDR1 SGHTA and CDR2 FQGNSA. V was clipped by 4 bases and J by 1 base; unmatched bases: 3.

The V gene is TRBV28, the J gene TRBJ1-2; no clear D gene. CDR1 is MDHEN, CDR2 SYDVKM, per germline. The CDR3 is 11 amino acids. With 3 bases removed from V and 3 bases from J, the gap between germline ends came to 2 bases. CDR3: CASSFDYGYTF. As DNA, the CDR3 is TGTGCCAGCAGTTTCGACTATGGCTACACCTTC.

The CDR3 reads CASRQPRLGNEQFF. CDR3 bases: TGTGCCAGCAGACAACCCCGGCTGGGGAATGAGCAGTTCTTC. The V gene is TRBV11-2, the J gene TRBJ2-1; D uncertain. Trimming took off 6 bases at V and 7 bases at J, with 16 bases between the two ends. Per germline, CDR1 SGHAT and CDR2 FQNNGV. This CDR3 contains 14 residues.

This clone came up a few times. The chain carries TRBV28 and TRBJ2-7; D perhaps matches TRBD1 (5 bases). V was pared by 4 bases and J by 6 bases, with 10 bases between. The CDR3 is made up of 12 amino acids. Germline V gene lookup returns CDR1 MDHEN and CDR2 SYDVKM. The CDR3 nucleotides are TGTGCCAGCAGTTCCAGGGATCTCGAGCAGTACTTC. This codes for CASSSRDLEQYF.

The rearrangement joins TRBV10-1 to TRBJ2-3; perhaps TRBD1 as D (5 bases). V was shortened by 3 bases and J by 0 bases, with 10 bases between the two germline ends. Germline values: CDR1 WNHNN, CDR2 SYGVQD (reference sequence). This CDR3 comprises 15 residues. The chain's CDR3 is CASSDGAISTDTQYF. The CDR3 coding sequence is TGCGCCAGCAGTGATGGGGCCATTAGCACAGATACGCAGTATTTT.

This clone was detected a few times. The J gene is TRBJ2-7, the V gene TRBV11-2; 9 bases match TRBD1. Germline V gene sequence: CDR1 SGHAT, CDR2 FQNNGV. This CDR3 spans 13 amino acids. V gave up 5 bases and J gave up 6 bases; unmatched junction bases: 5. CDR3 protein: CASSRDREREQYF. The CDR3 bases are TGTGCCAGCAGCCGGGACAGGGAGCGCGAGCAGTACTTC.

The chain recombines TRBV28 with TRBJ2-1; D remains unclear. Germline V gene sequence: CDR1 MDHEN, CDR2 SYDVKM. V lost 2 bases to trimming and J lost 1 base, with 18 bases between them. The CDR3 sequence is 18 residues long. The CDR3, as DNA: TGTGCCAGCAGTTTACCACCCATCGACACCTTTTCCTACAATGAGCAGTTCTTC. Translating it yields CASSLPPIDTFSYNEQFF.

This chain links TRBV5-4 with TRBJ2-3; 8 positions match TRBD2. The CDR3 runs 15 residues. Germline trimming cut 7 bases from V and 2 bases from J; bases unmatched to any gene: 9. Germline values: CDR1 SGHNT, CDR2 YYREEE (reference sequence). This chain's CDR3 is CASRRAGGATDTQYF. For the CDR3, the DNA is TGTGCCAGCCGACGTGCCGGGGGGGCCACAGATACGCAGTATTTT.

The chain carries TRBV7-9 and TRBJ1-4; D is ambiguous. Germline V gene data show CDR1 as SEHNR and CDR2 as FQNEAQ (reference sequence). V was shortened by 2 bases and J by 3 bases, with 13 bases between the two germline ends. The CDR3 contains 16 residues. CDR3: CASSLPTGRSNEKLFF. CDR3 coding DNA: TGTGCCAGCAGCTTACCCACCGGTCGGTCTAATGAAAAACTGTTTTTT.

V and J are TRBV18 and TRBJ2-4; D might be TRBD2 (5 bases). Germline lookup yields CDR1 KGHSH and CDR2 LQKENI. Trimming removed 3 bases from V and 0 bases from J, with 15 bases in between. There are 17 residues in the CDR3. CDR3 bases: TGTGCCAGCTCACCGGATGGAGGTATCCTAGCCAAAAACATTCAGTACTTC. Encoded protein: CASSPDGGILAKNIQYF.

The gene calls are TRBV5-4 and TRBJ1-5; D unclear. Trimming cost V 2 bases and J 7 bases, with 7 bases left between them. CDR1 and CDR2 (germline): SGHNT, YYREEE (reference sequence). The CDR3 contains 12 residues. CDR3 DNA: TGTGCCAGCAGCTTCCCAGGCCAGCCCCAGCATTTT. Translated: CASSFPGQPQHF. The entire variable domain, with the rest obtained from reference TRBV5-4 and TRBJ1-5, is as follows: ETGVTQSPTHLIKTRGQQVTLRCSSQSGHNTVSWYQQALGQGPQFIFQYYREEENGRGNFPPRFSGLQFPNYSSELNVNALELDDSALYLCASSFPGQPQHFGDGTRLSIL.

This chain links TRBV19 with TRBJ1-3; a weak D match, TRBD1 (5 bases). The CDR3 has 14 amino acids. The ends were cut back, 6 bases at V and 2 bases at J, with 11 bases in the middle. Germline values: CDR1 LNHDA, CDR2 SQIVND (reference sequence). The CDR3 loop reads CASSSRGPGNTIYF. CDR3 in DNA: TGTGCCAGTAGCAGCCGGGGCCCTGGAAACACCATATATTTT.

The chain couples TRBV4-3 to TRBJ2-7; D is perhaps TRBD2 (5 bases). The V gene lost 0 bases and the J gene lost 5 bases, with 11 bases spanning the gap. The length of the CDR3 is 14 residues. Looked up from germline, CDR1 is LGHNA and CDR2 is YSLEER. CDR3 protein: CASSQEVGRDEQYF. In DNA form, the CDR3 reads TGCGCCAGCAGCCAAGAAGTTGGGCGGGACGAGCAGTACTTC.

The chain recombines TRBV28 with TRBJ1-5, with 9 nucleotides matching TRBD1. V dropped 6 bases and J dropped 4; count of bases not matched to a gene: 10. Per germline, CDR1 MDHEN and CDR2 SYDVKM. The CDR3 consists of 16 residues. The CDR3 nucleotides are TGTGCCAGCAGCCCTTTTAGGACAGGGGAAAATCAGCCCCAGCATTTT. Translation gives CASSPFRTGENQPQHF.

This sequence joins TRBV7-6 and TRBJ2-1, with a tentative D call TRBD1 (5 bases). With 5 bases removed from V and 6 bases from J, the gap between germline ends came to 14 bases. This CDR3 region has 14 residues. Germline V gene lookup returns CDR1 SGHVS and CDR2 FNYEAQ. CDR3 sequence reads: CASSPGQGVNEQFF. In DNA, the CDR3 is TGTGCCAGCAGCCCAGGTCAGGGCGTCAATGAGCAGTTCTTC.

The V gene is TRBV6-6, the J gene TRBJ1-2; 8 nucleotides match TRBD1. Trimming cost V 0 bases and J 4 bases; bases outside gene matches: 7. This CDR3 comprises 16 residues. Per germline, CDR1 MNHNY and CDR2 SVGAGI (reference sequence). Here the CDR3 reads CASSYSTQGAGYGYTF. As DNA, the CDR3 is TGTGCCAGCAGTTACTCTACCCAGGGGGCAGGCTATGGCTACACCTTC.

The chain has TRBV11-2 and TRBJ2-1; tentatively, D is TRBD1 or TRBD2 (6 bases each). The germline gives CDR1 SGHAT, CDR2 FQNNGV. V lost 1 base, J lost 8 bases, and 18 bases lay in between. This CDR3 comprises 16 residues. CDR3: CASSLVKKGGGHEQFF. The CDR3 DNA reads as TGTGCCAGCAGCTTAGTGAAGAAGGGTGGGGGGCATGAGCAGTTCTTC.

The gene calls are TRBV6-4 and TRBJ2-3; D not resolved. Germline V lookup: CDR1 MRHNA, CDR2 SNTAGT. The CDR3 spans 13 residues. Deletions cut 4 bases from V and 3 bases from J, with 8 bases between. The chain's CDR3 is CASSGALTDTQYF. DNA of the CDR3: TGTGCCAGCAGTGGCGCCCTTACAGATACGCAGTATTTT.